A selection of T cell receptor beta chains follows, all from one sample in a study of shared clonotypes between healthy human individuals. Profiling relied on immunoSEQ multiplex PCR, and the TCRdb table lists in-frame clones only, not all of them. The data show 1.5 million to 2.5 million clones, about 95% seen once. The source material was naive CD8+ T cells sorted from blood. These receptor sequences come from a man aged 18 to 35 in good health. Both conserved end residues are part of each CDR3. The D gene is left open where the match is weak. Size values are once, few and many counts, or a class for expanded clones, and some rows have none.

size	V	J	D	CDR3	DNA
.	TRBV5-4	TRBJ2-7	.	CASSLDKGSTPYEQYF	TGTGCCAGCAGCTTGGATAAGGGGTCGACCCCGTACGAGCAGTACTTC
.	TRBV10-2	TRBJ2-2	TRBD2	CASSESPAGGTGELFF	TGCGCCAGCAGTGAGTCCCCAGCGGGAGGTACCGGGGAGCTGTTTTTT
.	TRBV4-1	TRBJ2-1	.	CASSEDDRFNEQFF	TGCGCCAGCAGCGAAGACGACAGATTCAATGAGCAGTTCTTC
.	TRBV7-2	TRBJ2-1	TRBD2	CASSLSLAGVGLRDEQFF	TGTGCCAGCAGCTTATCCCTAGCGGGAGTTGGACTGAGGGATGAGCAGTTCTTC
.	TRBV10-3	TRBJ1-2	.	CAIRDGIEDRGYTF	TGTGCCATCAGGGACGGGATTGAAGATCGGGGCTACACCTTC
.	TRBV6-5	TRBJ1-1	.	CAGLIRTAGTEAFF	TGTGCCGGGCTCATTAGGACAGCGGGCACTGAAGCTTTCTTT
.	TRBV2	TRBJ2-1	.	CASTPLGGGQFF	TGTGCCAGCACGCCGCTAGGGGGGGGGCAGTTCTTC
.	TRBV5-1	TRBJ2-3	.	CASSGSGTTLPDTQYF	TGCGCCAGCAGCGGCTCAGGAACTACCCTTCCAGATACGCAGTATTTT
.	TRBV15	TRBJ1-3	.	CATSEEANTIYF	TGTGCCACCAGCGAGGAAGCCAACACCATATATTTT
once	TRBV4-3	TRBJ2-1	TRBD1	CASSQDAGTGLYNEQFF	TGCGCCAGCAGCCAGGATGCCGGGACAGGCTTGTACAATGAGCAGTTCTTC
.	TRBV27	TRBJ2-1	TRBD1	CATFSFASGTGGNEQFF	TGTGCCACCTTTTCGTTTGCCTCCGGGACAGGGGGCAATGAGCAGTTCTTC
.	TRBV27	TRBJ2-2	.	CASNQGSSTGELFF	TGTGCCAGCAACCAGGGGAGCAGCACCGGGGAGCTGTTTTTT
.	TRBV4-3	TRBJ2-2	TRBD2	CASSQDGGGRGIGELFF	TGCGCCAGCAGCCAAGACGGTGGCGGGAGGGGTATCGGGGAGCTGTTTTTT
.	TRBV11-3	TRBJ1-5	.	CASSLVSPGPHQPQHF	TGTGCCAGCAGCTTAGTCTCGCCGGGACCCCATCAGCCCCAGCATTTT
.	TRBV5-1	TRBJ1-3	.	CASSLGEISGNTIYF	TGCGCCAGCAGCTTAGGGGAGATCTCTGGAAACACCATATATTTT
.	TRBV6-1	TRBJ2-3	.	CASSEDETDTQYF	TGTGCCAGCAGTGAAGACGAAACAGATACGCAGTATTTT
.	TRBV10-3	TRBJ1-4	.	CAIRGDGAEKLFF	TGTGCCATCAGGGGGGATGGGGCTGAAAAACTGTTTTTT
.	TRBV28	TRBJ2-7	.	CASSFEGPEQYF	TGTGCCAGCAGTTTTGAGGGGCCCGAGCAGTACTTC
.	TRBV13	TRBJ1-6	TRBD1	CASSTGVNSPLHF	TGTGCCAGCAGCACAGGGGTAAATTCACCCCTCCACTTT
.	TRBV27	TRBJ2-1	TRBD2	CASSLLLAGGPRREQFF	TGTGCCAGCAGTTTACTACTAGCGGGAGGGCCGAGGCGGGAGCAGTTCTTC
.	TRBV5-8	TRBJ2-1	.	CASSLIGSSYNEQFF	TGTGCCAGCAGCTTAATTGGGAGCTCCTACAATGAGCAGTTCTTC
.	TRBV6-5	TRBJ1-2	TRBD1	CASSTTGGANGYTF	TGTGCCAGCAGTACGACAGGGGGCGCGAATGGCTACACCTTC
.	TRBV6-5	TRBJ1-6	.	CASSYTPGSYNSPLHF	TGTGCCAGCAGTTATACACCGGGCTCCTATAATTCACCCCTCCACTTT
.	TRBV27	TRBJ1-3	.	CASRPGLSGNTIYF	TGTGCCAGCAGACCGGGCCTCTCTGGAAACACCATATATTTT
.	TRBV30	TRBJ2-7	.	CAWSGGTLNYEQYF	TGTGCCTGGAGTGGCGGGACACTTAACTACGAGCAGTACTTC
.	TRBV5-6	TRBJ2-5	TRBD1	CASTDRGQETQYF	TGTGCCAGCACCGACAGGGGGCAAGAGACCCAGTACTTC
.	TRBV13	TRBJ2-5	.	CASSLGGVQETQYF	TGTGCCAGCAGCTTAGGGGGGGTCCAAGAGACCCAGTACTTC
once	TRBV27	TRBJ2-7	TRBD1	CASSPWTGGNEQYF	TGTGCCAGCTCACCTTGGACAGGGGGGAACGAGCAGTACTTC
once	TRBV7-9	TRBJ2-1	TRBD2	CASSLVGGSRSDEQFF	TGTGCCAGCAGCTTAGTGGGCGGGAGTAGAAGCGATGAGCAGTTCTTC
.	TRBV9	TRBJ2-1	.	CASSVSGGEPNEQFF	TGTGCCAGCAGCGTTTCGGGGGGCGAACCCAATGAGCAGTTCTTC
.	TRBV13	TRBJ1-5	TRBD1	CASSRRDRGQEPQHF	TGTGCCAGCAGCCGCCGGGACAGGGGTCAGGAGCCCCAGCATTTT
once	TRBV7-6	TRBJ2-7	.	CASSGGDYEQYF	TGTGCCAGCAGCGGGGGAGATTACGAGCAGTACTTC
.	TRBV29-1	TRBJ1-2	.	CSVVPAGANYGYTF	TGCAGCGTTGTCCCAGCGGGAGCTAACTATGGCTACACCTTC
.	TRBV9	TRBJ2-7	.	CASSVATQAYEQYF	TGTGCCAGCAGCGTAGCTACACAGGCCTACGAGCAGTACTTC
.	TRBV6-1	TRBJ2-7	.	CASSRTRDISYEQYF	TGTGCCAGCAGTAGGACCCGGGACATCTCCTACGAGCAGTACTTC
.	TRBV6-5	TRBJ2-5	TRBD1	CASSFGTGRGETQYF	TGTGCCAGCAGTTTCGGGACAGGGAGGGGGGAGACCCAGTACTTC
.	TRBV7-9	TRBJ2-7	TRBD2	CASSFSSGNDEQYF	TGTGCCAGCAGCTTTTCTAGCGGGAACGACGAGCAGTACTTC
.	TRBV4-3	TRBJ2-1	TRBD1	CASSQDWAGGLVNEQFF	TGCGCCAGCAGCCAAGATTGGGCAGGGGGCTTGGTCAATGAGCAGTTCTTC
.	TRBV5-6	TRBJ2-2	.	CASSGTSYTGELFF	TGTGCCAGCAGCGGAACTAGCTACACCGGGGAGCTGTTTTTT
.	TRBV6-6	TRBJ2-3	.	CASSYSGDLGGYF	TGTGCCAGCAGTTACTCCGGTGACCTAGGAGGGTATTTT
.	TRBV2	TRBJ2-1	.	CASSPAEGDNNEQFF	TGTGCCAGCAGTCCCGCGGAGGGGGACAACAATGAGCAGTTCTTC
.	TRBV6-1	TRBJ2-7	TRBD1	CASSDPRGQNYEQYF	TGTGCCAGCAGCGACCCCCGGGGACAGAACTACGAGCAGTACTTC
.	TRBV28	TRBJ1-1	.	CASNLDSWNTEAFF	TGTGCCAGCAATTTGGACTCGTGGAACACTGAAGCTTTCTTT
.	TRBV6-1	TRBJ2-3	.	CASSELGPTDTQYF	TGTGCCAGCAGTGAACTTGGACCAACAGATACGCAGTATTTT
.	TRBV19	TRBJ2-5	.	CASTPSPEETQYF	TGTGCCAGTACCCCTTCGCCAGAAGAGACCCAGTACTTC
.	TRBV27	TRBJ2-7	TRBD1	CASSFTGGREQYF	TGTGCCAGCAGTTTTACAGGGGGAAGGGAGCAGTACTTC